Each of the 20 T cell receptor beta chains below was sequenced from the same sample in a study of blood T cell repertoires in COVID-19. Sequencing used immunoSEQ multiplex PCR; TCRdb keeps in-frame clones, though not all of them. The repertoire includes some 330,000 clones, about nine tenths of them detected once, and approximately 4.1% sits in the top ten. Sequenced material: PBMCs or T cells enriched from blood (not recorded which). These receptors were collected from a man aged 30 to 39 who had recovered from COVID-19.

The chain combines TRBV9 with TRBJ2-1, with D possibly TRBD2 on 7 matching bases. CDR3 size: 16 residues. Per the germline V gene, CDR1 is SGDLS and CDR2 is YYNGEE. Deletions cut 3 bases from V and 8 bases from J, with 21 bases between. CDR3 amino acids: CASSARLGRGRDEQFF. Written as DNA, the CDR3 is TGTGCCAGCAGCGCGAGGTTGGGGCGGGGGCGAGATGAGCAGTTCTTC.

The chain employs TRBV20-1 and TRBJ1-1, with D possibly TRBD1 on 6 matching bases. Germline assignment: CDR1 DFQATT and CDR2 SNEGSKA (reference sequence). V was clipped by 3 bases and J by 5 bases, with 10 bases between them. The CDR3 is made up of 12 amino acids. DNA for the CDR3: TGCAGTGCTAGTCACAGGGAAACTGAAGCTTTCTTT. Translated, it gives CSASHRETEAFF.

The CDR3 nucleotides read TGTGCCAGCTCACCCCCCAGGACCTACGAGCAGTACTTC. As protein: CASSPPRTYEQYF. J is TRBJ2-7 and V is TRBV18; the D is unclear. V lost 3 bases and J lost 2, with 8 bases in between. Germline assignment: CDR1 KGHSH and CDR2 LQKENI. This CDR3 contains 13 residues.

The table lists this clone with a count of one. The J gene is TRBJ2-7, the V gene TRBV4-1; the D gene is possibly TRBD2 (6 bases). Germline lookup yields CDR1 MGHRA and CDR2 YSYEKL. This CDR3 is 16 amino acids long. Trimming removed 3 bases at V and 2 bases at J, with 17 bases between. CDR3 bases: TGCGCCAGCAGCCAGGCCGCGGGTGGCGGGGCCTACGAGCAGTACTTC. This codes for CASSQAAGGGAYEQYF.

The gene calls are TRBV13 and TRBJ1-3; TRBD1 might be the D (5 bases). This CDR3 comprises 15 residues. Trimming left V 5 bases short and J 2 bases short, with 13 bases between. Per the germline V gene, CDR1 is PRHDT and CDR2 is FYEKMQ (reference sequence). For the CDR3, the DNA is TGTGCCAGCAGCCTCCGCGGGACCACTGGAAACACCATATATTTT. It codes for CASSLRGTTGNTIYF.

The chain carries TRBV5-4 and TRBJ2-7, with 9 bases that match TRBD1. The CDR3 runs to 17 residues. Trimming took 3 bases from V and 5 from J; bases not matched to a gene: 15. Germline V gene sequence: CDR1 SGHNT, CDR2 YYREEE (reference sequence). The CDR3 DNA reads TGTGCCAGCAGCTACGCAAGGACAGGGGAAGGGGCGCACGAGCAGTACTTC. Translated, it gives CASSYARTGEGAHEQYF.

The chain joins TRBV28 to TRBJ1-5; D may be TRBD1 (6 bases). V was cut by 1 base and J by 7 bases, with 8 bases left in between. CDR1 is MDHEN and CDR2 is SYDVKM in the germline V gene. The CDR3 sequence is 13 residues long. CDR3 sequence reads: CASSLYRDQPQHF. In DNA, the CDR3 is TGTGCCAGCAGTTTATACAGGGACCAGCCCCAGCATTTT. Full variable domain (missing parts from reference TRBV28 and TRBJ1-5): DVKVTQSSRYLVKRTGEKVFLECVQDMDHENMFWYRQDPGLGLRLIYFSYDVKMKEKGDIPEGYSVSREKKERFSLILESASTNQTSMYLCASSLYRDQPQHFGDGTRLSIL.

In its sample, this clone was seen once. The chain couples TRBV4-1 to TRBJ1-1; D might be TRBD1 (5 bases). Germline values: CDR1 MGHRA, CDR2 YSYEKL. Trimming removed 1 base from V and 5 bases from J, with 14 bases in between. The CDR3 is 15 residues long. The CDR3 sequence is CASSQGPGGGTEAFF. Written as DNA, the CDR3 is TGCGCCAGCAGCCAAGGGCCCGGGGGGGGGACTGAAGCTTTCTTT.

V usage is TRBV19 and J usage is TRBJ2-1; 13 positions agree with TRBD2. The CDR3 loop spans 15 amino acids. The germline gives CDR1 LNHDA, CDR2 SQIVND (reference sequence). V lost 5 bases and J lost 7; bases outside the gene matches: 5. The CDR3 sequence is CASSSRTSGSNEQFF. CDR3 in DNA: TGTGCCAGTAGTTCAAGGACTAGCGGGAGTAATGAGCAGTTCTTC.

The chain carries TRBV21-1 and TRBJ1-2; the DNA was not compared with TRBD1, the D call given in the table. TRBV21-1 is described as a pseudogene. This CDR3 is 15 amino acids long. The CDR3 protein is CASSRRDRVPYGYTF. DNA for the CDR3: TGTGCCAGCAGCCGACGGGACAGGGTACCCTATGGCTACACCTTC.

This rearrangement joins TRBV5-1 to TRBJ2-7; D possibly corresponds to TRBD1 (5 bases). Germline-derived CDR1 and CDR2 are SGHRS and YFSETQ. V was trimmed by 1 base and J by 3 bases, leaving 23 bases between them. The CDR3 covers 18 residues. The CDR3 DNA reads TGCGCCAGCAGCTTGCCCCGGGCAGGGCGACCGACCCTCTACGAGCAGTACTTC. Its translation: CASSLPRAGRPTLYEQYF.

The chain recombines TRBV3-1 (or the pseudogene TRBV3-2) with TRBJ2-1, with D tentatively TRBD1 (5 bases). The CDR3 consists of 15 residues. V was clipped by 3 bases and J by 1 base, with 10 bases between them. Germline CDR1 reads LGHDT; CDR2 reads YNNKEL (reference sequence). Here the CDR3 DNA reads TGTGCCAGCAGCCAGCAGGGTTGGTCCTACAATGAGCAGTTCTTC. Translated: CASSQQGWSYNEQFF.

This chain uses TRBV10-3 with TRBJ2-3, with a weak D call TRBD2 (7 bases). The length of the CDR3 is 18 residues. Trimming shortened V by 4 bases and J by 1 base, and 21 bases separated the two germline ends. CDR1 and CDR2 (germline): ENHRY, SYGVKD. The CDR3 sequence: CAISVGAGATLGTDTQYF. The CDR3 DNA sequence: TGTGCCATCAGTGTGGGGGCGGGAGCAACCCTTGGCACAGATACGCAGTATTTT.

The rearrangement links TRBV14 to TRBJ1-2; D unclear. Germline CDR1 reads SGHDN; CDR2 reads FVKESK. V was cut by 1 base and J by 7 bases, with 10 bases left in between. The CDR3 sequence is 13 residues long. The CDR3, as DNA: TGTGCCAGCAGCCAAGTGCCGCCGAGTGGCTACACCTTC. This encodes CASSQVPPSGYTF.

The chain links TRBV7-8 to TRBJ1-1; tentative D call: TRBD1 (5 bases). V was clipped by 0 bases and J by 4 bases, with 12 bases between them. CDR1 is SGHVS and CDR2 is FQNEAQ in the germline V gene. There are 15 residues in the CDR3. The CDR3 spells CASSLAQGWSTEAFF. The CDR3 DNA follows: TGTGCCAGCAGCTTAGCGCAGGGTTGGAGCACTGAAGCTTTCTTT.

The chain uses TRBV20-1 and TRBJ2-7, with 10 positions matching TRBD1. The CDR3 is 14 residues long. Germline assignment: CDR1 DFQATT and CDR2 SNEGSKA (reference sequence). Trimming cost V 3 bases and J 2 bases; bases outside gene matches: 4. The DNA of the CDR3 is TGCAGTGCTAGTAGGGACAGGGGTACCTACGAGCAGTACTTC. It translates to CSASRDRGTYEQYF.

V gene TRBV6-2 or TRBV6-3 combines with J gene TRBJ2-5; TRBD2 matches 10 bases. CDR1 is MNHEY, CDR2 SVGEGT, per germline. The CDR3 contains 18 residues. The V and J ends lost 6 bases and 4 bases, in that order; junction bases with no gene match: 17. This CDR3 reads CASSQAGHSSGSPETQYF. The CDR3 nucleotides are TGTGCCAGCAGCCAAGCGGGACATTCTAGCGGGAGTCCAGAGACCCAGTACTTC.

V and J are TRBV11-2 and TRBJ2-2, with a tentative D call TRBD2 (6 bases). Germline assignment: CDR1 SGHAT and CDR2 FQNNGV. This CDR3 is 16 amino acids long. Trimming stripped 5 bases from V and 1 base from J, with 14 bases between. This CDR3 reads CASSPDGGRNTGELFF. In DNA form, the CDR3 reads TGTGCCAGCAGCCCCGATGGGGGGAGGAACACCGGGGAGCTGTTTTTT.

The V call is TRBV6-2 or TRBV6-3, the J call TRBJ2-1; 9 nucleotides agree with TRBD2. The J segment lost 2 bases and the V segment lost 4 bases, leaving 6 bases of the junction unmatched. CDR3 length equals 16 residues. CDR1 and CDR2 from the germline V gene are MNHEY and SVGEGT. DNA for the CDR3: TGTGCCAGCAGTTCCAGACTAGCGGACACCTACAATGAGCAGTTCTTC. Encoded protein: CASSSRLADTYNEQFF.

This rearrangement joins TRBV11-2 to TRBJ2-1, with 12 bases lining up with TRBD2. The CDR3 runs to 14 residues. The germline V gene has CDR1 SGHAT and CDR2 FQNNGV. J lost 13 bases, V lost 2 bases, and 6 bases had no gene match. The DNA of the CDR3 is TGTGCCAGCAGCTTACTAGCGGGGGGGGAGATCCAGTTCTTC. Translation: CASSLLAGGEIQFF.